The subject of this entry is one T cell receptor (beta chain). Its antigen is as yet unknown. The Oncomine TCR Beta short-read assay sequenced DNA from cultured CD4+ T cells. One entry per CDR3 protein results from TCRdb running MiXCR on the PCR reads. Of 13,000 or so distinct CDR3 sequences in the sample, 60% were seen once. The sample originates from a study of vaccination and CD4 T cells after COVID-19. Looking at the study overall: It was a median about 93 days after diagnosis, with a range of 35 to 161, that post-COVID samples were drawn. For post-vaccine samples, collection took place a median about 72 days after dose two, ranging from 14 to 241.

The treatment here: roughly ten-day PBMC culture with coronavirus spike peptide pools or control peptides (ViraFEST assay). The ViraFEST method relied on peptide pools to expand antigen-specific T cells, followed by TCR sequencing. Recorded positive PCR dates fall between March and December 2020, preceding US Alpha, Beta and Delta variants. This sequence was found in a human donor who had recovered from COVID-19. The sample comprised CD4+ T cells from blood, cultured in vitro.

CDR3 sequence reads: CSASRLARSYEQYF. As DNA, the CDR3 is TGCAGTGCTAGTCGACTAGCACGGTCCTACGAGCAGTACTTC. The rearrangement links TRBV20-1 to TRBJ2-7, with 7 bases lining up with TRBD2. V lost 3 bases to trimming and J lost 1 base; unmatched junction nucleotides: 6. CDR1 is DFQATT and CDR2 is SNEGSKA in the germline V gene (reference sequence). The CDR3 sequence is 14 residues long.